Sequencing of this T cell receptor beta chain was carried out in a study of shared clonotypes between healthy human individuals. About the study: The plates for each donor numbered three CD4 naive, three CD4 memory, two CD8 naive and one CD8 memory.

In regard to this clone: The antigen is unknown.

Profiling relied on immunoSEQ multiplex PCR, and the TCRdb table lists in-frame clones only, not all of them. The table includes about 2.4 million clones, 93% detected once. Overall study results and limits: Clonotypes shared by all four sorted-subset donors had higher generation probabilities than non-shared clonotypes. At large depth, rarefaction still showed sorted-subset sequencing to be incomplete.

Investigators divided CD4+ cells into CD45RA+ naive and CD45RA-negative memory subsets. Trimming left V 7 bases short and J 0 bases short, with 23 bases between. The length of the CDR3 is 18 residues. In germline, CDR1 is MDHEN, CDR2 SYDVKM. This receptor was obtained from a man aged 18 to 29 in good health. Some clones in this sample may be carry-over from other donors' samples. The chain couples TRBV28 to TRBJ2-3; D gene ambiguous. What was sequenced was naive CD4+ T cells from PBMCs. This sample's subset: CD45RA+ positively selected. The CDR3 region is CASTPGIWLEKSTDTQYF. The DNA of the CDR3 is TGTGCCAGCACCCCTGGGATTTGGTTGGAAAAGAGCACAGATACGCAGTATTTT.